The rows below give T cell receptor beta chains drawn from one sample of a study of cytomegalovirus exposure and HLA in healthy donors. The protocol was immunoSEQ multiplex PCR, while the TCRdb copy is restricted to in-frame clones and leaves out a portion. The repertoire holds tens of thousands of clones, with 60% to 70% as singletons. The sequenced sample consisted of PBMCs. These receptors were collected from a man aged 45-65 years in good health and CMV-seropositive. The CDR3 runs from the conserved cysteine through the conserved F or W. D genes are given only for firm matches. Some rows mark clone size as missing; the rest say once, few, many or name a class of expanded clone.

j_call d_call clone_size v_call cdr3_nt cdr3_aa
TRBJ1-2 TRBD1 few TRBV7-3 TGTGCCAGCAGCTTAACTCGGCAGGGGGGCTATGGCTACACCTTC CASSLTRQGGYGYTF
TRBJ1-2 TRBD1 . TRBV19 TGTGCCAGTAGTGGACAGGGTTCCAACTATGGCTACACCTTC CASSGQGSNYGYTF
TRBJ1-6 . . TRBV7-9 TGTGCCAGCAGCTTAGGGGAGGCAGTAAATTCACCCCTCCACTTT CASSLGEAVNSPLHF
TRBJ1-4 . . TRBV4-2 TGTGCCAGCAGCCAAGTTGCGGACAGTCGTGGTGAAAAACTGTTTTTT CASSQVADSRGEKLFF
TRBJ2-2 TRBD2 . TRBV7-2 TGTGCCAGCAGCTTAGGTAGCGGGCGGCCCGGGGAGCTGTTTTTT CASSLGSGRPGELFF
TRBJ1-3 . . TRBV7-3 TGTGCCAGCAGCTCCGGACAGGGAAACACCATATATTTT CASSSGQGNTIYF
TRBJ1-2 TRBD1 few TRBV28 TGTGCCAGCAGCTCTAACAGGGGGCCGAACTATGGCTACACCTTC CASSSNRGPNYGYTF
TRBJ1-5 . . TRBV27 TGTGCCAGCAGTTTATCCCGGAATCAGCCCCAGCATTTT CASSLSRNQPQHF
TRBJ2-7 TRBD1 . TRBV7-3 TGTGCCAGCAGCTCCCCTGGACAGGGACGCTACGAGCAGTACTTC CASSSPGQGRYEQYF
TRBJ2-7 TRBD1 few TRBV7-2 TGTGCCAGCAGCTTAGCGGGACAGGGCCTCTACGAGCAGTACTTC CASSLAGQGLYEQYF
TRBJ1-1 TRBD1 medium-sized TRBV10-3 TGTGCCATCAGTGATGACAGGGGGCTGATGGGCACTGAAGCTTTCTTT CAISDDRGLMGTEAFF
TRBJ1-6 TRBD1 once TRBV15 TGTGCCACCAGCAGAGGACAGGGGAAGGCTTCACCCCTCCACTTT CATSRGQGKASPLHF
TRBJ1-5 . . TRBV6-5 TGTGCCAGCAGTTACGAGAGCAATCAGCCCCAGCATTTT CASSYESNQPQHF
TRBJ1-6 TRBD1 once TRBV2 TGTGCCAGCACCGGACAGGGACAATCCCAAGGGTCACCCCTCCACTTT CASTGQGQSQGSPLHF
TRBJ2-7 TRBD1 few TRBV6-5 TGTGCCAGCAGCCCACGACAGGGCTCCTACGAGCAGTACTTC CASSPRQGSYEQYF
TRBJ2-7 TRBD1 . TRBV10-3 TGTGCCATCAGGAAGGGACAGGGAGGCTACGAGCAGTACTTC CAIRKGQGGYEQYF
TRBJ1-2 TRBD1 few TRBV6-5 TGTGCCAGCAGTTACTCGGGTACAGGGGGCTATGGCTACACCTTC CASSYSGTGGYGYTF
TRBJ2-7 . . TRBV25-1 TGTGCCAGCAGTGGGTCCCGGGGAGGCATCGAGCAGTACTTC CASSGSRGGIEQYF
TRBJ2-7 TRBD1 . TRBV6-5 TGTGCCAGCAGTTACCAGGCAGGGGGCTCCTACGAGCAGTACTTC CASSYQAGGSYEQYF
TRBJ2-7 TRBD1 . TRBV6-5 TGTGCCAGCAGTAGACAGGGTTACGAGCAGTACTTC CASSRQGYEQYF
TRBJ2-5 . few TRBV5-4 TGTGCCAGCAGTCAGGGTGGAGAGACCCAGTACTTC CASSQGGETQYF
TRBJ2-5 TRBD1 . TRBV7-3 TGTGCCAGCAGCTACGGGACAGAAGAGACCCAGTACTTC CASSYGTEETQYF
TRBJ1-1 . once TRBV9 TGTGCCAGCAGCTCAAACCAGGGTCGGAACACTGAAGCTTTCTTT CASSSNQGRNTEAFF
TRBJ2-7 TRBD2 once TRBV7-2 TGTGCCAGCAGCCCCCTCTGGGGGGGGAACGAGCAGTACTTC CASSPLWGGNEQYF
TRBJ2-1 TRBD1 . TRBV5-1 TGCGCCAGCACCCCTTCAGACAGGGGTGATTTCTACAATGAGCAGTTCTTC CASTPSDRGDFYNEQFF
TRBJ2-5 . . TRBV9 TGTGCCAGCAGCGTTGGCGGATTACAAGAGACCCAGTACTTC CASSVGGLQETQYF
TRBJ2-5 TRBD2 . TRBV4-2 TGTGCCAGCAGCCAAGATCGTGGGACTAGCGGGGGGCCCCTCGAAGAGACCCAGTACTTC CASSQDRGTSGGPLEETQYF